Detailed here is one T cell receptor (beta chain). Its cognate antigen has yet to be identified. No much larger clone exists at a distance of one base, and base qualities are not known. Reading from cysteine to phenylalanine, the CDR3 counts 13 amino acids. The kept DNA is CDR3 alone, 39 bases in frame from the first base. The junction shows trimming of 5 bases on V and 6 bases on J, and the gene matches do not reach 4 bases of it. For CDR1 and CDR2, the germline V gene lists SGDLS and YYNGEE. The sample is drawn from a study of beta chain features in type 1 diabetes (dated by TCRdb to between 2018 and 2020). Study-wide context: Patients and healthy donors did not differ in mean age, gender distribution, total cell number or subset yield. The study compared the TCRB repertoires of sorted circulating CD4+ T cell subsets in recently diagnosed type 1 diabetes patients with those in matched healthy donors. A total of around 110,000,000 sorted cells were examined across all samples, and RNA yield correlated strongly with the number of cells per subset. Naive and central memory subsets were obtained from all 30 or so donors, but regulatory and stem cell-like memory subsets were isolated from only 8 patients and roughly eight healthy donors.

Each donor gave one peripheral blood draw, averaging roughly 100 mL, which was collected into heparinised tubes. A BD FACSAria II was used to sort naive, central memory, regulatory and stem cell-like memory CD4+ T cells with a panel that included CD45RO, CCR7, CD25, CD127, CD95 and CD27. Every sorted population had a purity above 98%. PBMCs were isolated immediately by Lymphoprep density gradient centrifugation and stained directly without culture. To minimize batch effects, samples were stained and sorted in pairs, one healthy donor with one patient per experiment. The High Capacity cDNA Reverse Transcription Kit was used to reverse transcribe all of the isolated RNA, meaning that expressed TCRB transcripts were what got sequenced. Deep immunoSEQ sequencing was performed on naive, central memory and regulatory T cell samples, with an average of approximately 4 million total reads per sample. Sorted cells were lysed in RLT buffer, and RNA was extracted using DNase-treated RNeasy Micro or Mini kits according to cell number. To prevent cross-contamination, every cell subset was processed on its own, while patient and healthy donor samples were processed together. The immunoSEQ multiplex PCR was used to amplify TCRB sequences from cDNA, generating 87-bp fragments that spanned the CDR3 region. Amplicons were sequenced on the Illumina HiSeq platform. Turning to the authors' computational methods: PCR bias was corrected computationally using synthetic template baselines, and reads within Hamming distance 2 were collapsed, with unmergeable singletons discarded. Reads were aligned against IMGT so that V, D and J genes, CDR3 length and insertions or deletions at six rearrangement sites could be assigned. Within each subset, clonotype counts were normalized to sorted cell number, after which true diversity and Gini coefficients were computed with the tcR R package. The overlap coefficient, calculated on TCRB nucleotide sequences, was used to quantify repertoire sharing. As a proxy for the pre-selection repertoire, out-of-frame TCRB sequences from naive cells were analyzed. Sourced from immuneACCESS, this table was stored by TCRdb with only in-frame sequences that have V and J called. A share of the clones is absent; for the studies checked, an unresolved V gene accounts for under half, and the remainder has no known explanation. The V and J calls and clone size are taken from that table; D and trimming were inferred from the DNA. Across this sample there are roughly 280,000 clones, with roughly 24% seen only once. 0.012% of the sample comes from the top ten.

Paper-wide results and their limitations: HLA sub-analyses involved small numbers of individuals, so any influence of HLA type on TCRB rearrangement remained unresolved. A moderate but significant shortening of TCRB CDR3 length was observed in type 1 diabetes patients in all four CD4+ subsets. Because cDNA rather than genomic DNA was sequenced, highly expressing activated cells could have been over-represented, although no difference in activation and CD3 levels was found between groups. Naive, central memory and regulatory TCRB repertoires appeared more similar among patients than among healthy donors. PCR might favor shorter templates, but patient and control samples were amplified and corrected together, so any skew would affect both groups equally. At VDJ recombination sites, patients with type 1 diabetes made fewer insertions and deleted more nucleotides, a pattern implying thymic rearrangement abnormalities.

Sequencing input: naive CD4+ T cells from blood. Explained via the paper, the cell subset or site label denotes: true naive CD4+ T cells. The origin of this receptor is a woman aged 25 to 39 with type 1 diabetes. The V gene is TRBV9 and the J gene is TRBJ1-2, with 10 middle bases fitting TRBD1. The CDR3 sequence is CASRDRGGHGYTF. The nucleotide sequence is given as TGTGCCAGCAGGGACAGGGGGGGACATGGCTACACCTTC. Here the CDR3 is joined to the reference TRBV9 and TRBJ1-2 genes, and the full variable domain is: DSGVTQTPKHLITATGQRVTLRCSPRSGDLSVYWYQQSLDQGLQFLIQYYNGEERAKGNILERFSAQQFPDLHSELNLSSLELGDSALYFCASRDRGGHGYTFGSGTRLTVV.